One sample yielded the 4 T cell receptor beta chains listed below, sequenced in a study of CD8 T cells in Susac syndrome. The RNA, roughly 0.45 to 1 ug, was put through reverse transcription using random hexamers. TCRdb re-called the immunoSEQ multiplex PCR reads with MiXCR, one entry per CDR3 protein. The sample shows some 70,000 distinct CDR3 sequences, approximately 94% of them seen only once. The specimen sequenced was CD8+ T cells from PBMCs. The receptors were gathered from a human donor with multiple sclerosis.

The CDR3 DNA reads TGTGCCACCAGCCCCGGGACAGGGGATTTCTATGGCTACACCTTC. It encodes CATSPGTGDFYGYTF. V and J are TRBV15 and TRBJ1-2; 10 bases align to TRBD1. Germline V gene sequence: CDR1 LNHNV, CDR2 YYDKDF (reference sequence). The CDR3 is made up of 15 amino acids. V shed 5 bases, J shed 4 bases, and the junction held 7 bases outside the gene matches.

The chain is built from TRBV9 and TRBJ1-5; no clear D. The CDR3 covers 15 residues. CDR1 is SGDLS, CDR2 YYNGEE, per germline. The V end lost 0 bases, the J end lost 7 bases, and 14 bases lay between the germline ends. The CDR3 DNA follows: TGTGCCAGCAGCGTAGGTCGAGCCCCTCGGCAGCCCCAGCATTTT. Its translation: CASSVGRAPRQPQHF.

CDR3 DNA sequence: TGTGCCAGCAGCTTGGGGGGCGCTTTTTACGAGCAGTACTTC. It specifies CASSLGGAFYEQYF. V gene TRBV7-9 combines with J gene TRBJ2-7; TRBD1 or TRBD2 may be the D gene (6 bases each). Looked up from germline, CDR1 is SEHNR and CDR2 is FQNEAQ (reference sequence). Trimming stripped 3 bases from V and 4 bases from J, with 13 bases between. The CDR3 runs to 14 residues.

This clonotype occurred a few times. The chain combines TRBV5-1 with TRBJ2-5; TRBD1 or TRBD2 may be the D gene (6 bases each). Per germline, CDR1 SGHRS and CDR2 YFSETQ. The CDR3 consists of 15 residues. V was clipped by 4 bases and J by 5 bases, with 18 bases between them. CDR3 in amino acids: CASSPEDGGTETQYF. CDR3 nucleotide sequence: TGCGCCAGCAGCCCGGAGGACGGGGGCACGGAGACCCAGTACTTC. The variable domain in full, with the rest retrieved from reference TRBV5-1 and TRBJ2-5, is KAGVTQTPRYLIKTRGQQVTLSCSPISGHRSVSWYQQTPGQGLQFLFEYFSETQRNKGNFPGRFSGRQFSNSRSEMNVSTLELGDSALYLCASSPEDGGTETQYFGPGTRLLVL.